What follows is one T cell receptor beta chain and its context. Its antigen is not yet known. Per-base quality was not reported, and no clone a single base away is much larger than it. Its CDR3 holds 14 amino acids, cysteine through phenylalanine. The DNA shown is the 42-base CDR3, in frame from base 1. Via the germline V gene, CDR1 is MDHEN and CDR2 SYDVKM. V and J are truncated by 6 bases and 3 bases respectively, leaving an intervening sequence of 14 bases. The protocol used for the library was RT-PCR. TCRdb names Illumina HiSeq 2500 as the instrument used. TCRdb ran its own pipeline on the public reads, namely fastp trimming at Q25 and MiXCR clone calling, and kept in-frame beta chains. Rows with a matching CDR3 protein are joined into one entry that keeps the most common DNA and genes. The sample table lists fewer than 2,500 distinct CDR3 sequences, around 9.3% of them with a count of one. Approximately 5.4% of the sample is in the top ten clones.

This entry comes from a study of yellow fever vaccine responses in identical twins (dated by TCRdb to 2016 to 2018). Describing the broader study: In the study, vaccine-responding T cell clones were precisely tracked in identical twins.

Overall results and qualifications from the work: According to the authors, the vaccine-induced T cell response in identical twins seemed to be partly convergent and partly specific to each individual.

The chain is made from TRBV28 and TRBJ1-2; a tentative D match to TRBD1 spans 6 bases. The sequence derives from a woman aged 18-30 years who received the yellow fever vaccine. Donor details come from another sample of the same person, matched by shared clones. Sequenced material: T cells from blood (PBMCs), unsorted or a sorted subset (not recorded which), taken roughly 2 years after vaccination. The CDR3 has the sequence CASRPQGNDYGYTF. The sequenced DNA is TGTGCCAGCAGGCCTCAGGGGAACGACTATGGCTACACCTTC.